The source of this T cell receptor (beta chain) is a study of cytomegalovirus exposure and HLA in healthy donors. Overall study context: The Caucasian-associated ancestry cluster held more than 80% of roughly 370 genotyped donors. Findings and caveats of the study: Later analysis suggested links between common viral pathogens and several top significant clusters. In a later analysis, TCR beta V- and J-gene trimming was associated with a missense DCLRE1C variant. Earlier results showed most TCR beta V segments being productive about 87% or about 30% of the time.

Regarding this clone: The antigen remains unidentified.

It was with 60 Vbeta and 13 Jbeta primers that the PCR ran. This table comes from immunoSEQ multiplex PCR, and its TCRdb copy is limited to in-frame clones, with some not included. This table has under 100,000 clones, 65% to 85% appearing once. This CDR3 is built from 14 residues. V trimming: 4 bases; J trimming: 5 bases; junction bases outside the gene matches: 5. Looked up from germline, CDR1 is SGHKS and CDR2 is YYEKEE (reference sequence). This TCR was sampled from a man aged 45-60 years in good health and CMV-seronegative. Specimen: PBMCs. This sequence joins TRBV5-5 and TRBJ2-4; 8 bases line up with TRBD1. The CDR3 loop reads CASSRQGQENIQYF. The DNA of the CDR3 is TGTGCCAGCAGCCGACAGGGGCAGGAAAACATTCAGTACTTC.